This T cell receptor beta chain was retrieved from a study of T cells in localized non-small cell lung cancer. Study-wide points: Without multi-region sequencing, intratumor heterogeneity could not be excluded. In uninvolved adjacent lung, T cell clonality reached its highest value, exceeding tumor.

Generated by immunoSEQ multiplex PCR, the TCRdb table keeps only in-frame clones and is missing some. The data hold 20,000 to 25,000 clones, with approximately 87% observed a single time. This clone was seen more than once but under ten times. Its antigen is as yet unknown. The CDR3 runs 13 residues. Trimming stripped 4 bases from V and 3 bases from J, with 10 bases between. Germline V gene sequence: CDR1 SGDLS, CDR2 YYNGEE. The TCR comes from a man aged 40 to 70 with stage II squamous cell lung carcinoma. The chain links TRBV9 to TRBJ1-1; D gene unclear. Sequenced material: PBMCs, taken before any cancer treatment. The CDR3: CASSTSRDTEAFF. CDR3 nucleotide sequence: TGTGCCAGCAGCACGAGTAGGGACACTGAAGCTTTCTTT.